The 21 T cell receptor beta chains below all came from one sample that was sequenced in a study of T cells in Graves' hyperthyroidism and ophthalmopathy. From RNA transcripts, TCR beta CDR3 regions were amplified. With the HTBI primer set, the TCR CDR3 went through a first round of RT-PCR. Each CDR3 protein is one row after TCRdb ran MiXCR on the multiplex PCR reads. The table lists approximately 630,000 distinct CDR3 sequences, about a sixth of them singletons. The source material was blood. These receptors originate from a woman between 25 and 40 years old with Graves' hyperthyroidism.

This clonotype was found a few times. The chain joins TRBV5-1 to TRBJ1-1; D unresolved. Germline CDR1 SGHRS, CDR2 YFSETQ. V was clipped by 2 bases and J by 10 bases, with 18 bases between them. The CDR3 sequence is 14 residues long. In nucleotides, the CDR3 is TGCGCCAGCAGCTTAATAGGGCAGGAGAATGTAGCTTTCTTT. Translating gives CASSLIGQENVAFF.

This clonotype was counted between two and nine times. The genes are TRBV4-3 and TRBJ1-6; 7 nucleotides match TRBD1. The junction had 9 bases not matched to a gene; V was cut back by 1 base and J by 3 bases. This CDR3 spans 18 amino acids. Germline values: CDR1 LGHNA, CDR2 YSLEER. The CDR3 sequence is CASSQVGQTGFYNSPLHF. The CDR3 nucleotides read TGCGCCAGCAGCCAAGTTGGCCAGACAGGGTTCTATAATTCACCCCTCCACTTT.

This clonotype was seen at least ten times. The CDR3 bases are TGTGCCAGCAGCCTCGGGACTAGCGTATACAATGAGCAGTTCTTC. Amino acid sequence: CASSLGTSVYNEQFF. The chain carries TRBV11-2 and TRBJ2-1; 10 nucleotides line up with TRBD2. The V and J ends lost 5 bases and 4 bases, in that order; junction bases with no gene match: 5. Per germline, CDR1 SGHAT and CDR2 FQNNGV. The CDR3 length is 15 residues.

This clonotype has just a few counts. This chain links TRBV6-1 with TRBJ2-3, with D uncertain. The CDR3 is 16 amino acids. Germline CDR1 is MNHNS and CDR2 is SASEGT. Between the trimmed V and J ends, which lost 10 bases and 3 bases, there was a span of 23 bases. CDR3 DNA: TGTGCCACCACTGTCGTTGCGGAGATCAGAACAGATACGCAGTATTTT. The encoded protein is CATTVVAEIRTDTQYF.

Only a few counts were recorded for this clonotype. This sequence joins TRBV20-1 and TRBJ2-3; D perhaps matches TRBD1 (6 bases). Germline V gene data show CDR1 as DFQATT and CDR2 as SNEGSKA (reference sequence). V lost 6 bases, J lost 9 bases, and 25 bases lay in between. The CDR3 sequence is 15 residues long. CDR3 nucleotides: TGCAGTGCAAGGGGACACTACGGCTCTGAGGGAACGCAGTATTTT. This gives the protein CSARGHYGSEGTQYF.

At least ten counts were recorded for this clonotype. This chain links TRBV18 with TRBJ1-1, with D maybe TRBD1 (6 bases). The V gene lost 3 bases and the J gene lost 3 bases, with 11 bases spanning the gap. Per the germline V gene, CDR1 is KGHSH and CDR2 is LQKENI. The CDR3 covers 14 residues. CDR3: CASSPGQKYTEAFF. DNA of the CDR3: TGTGCCAGCTCACCCGGACAGAAGTACACTGAAGCTTTCTTT.

This clonotype was found many times. This rearrangement joins TRBV13 to TRBJ1-2; D is ambiguous. V was cut by 2 bases and J by 4 bases, with 11 bases left in between. In germline, CDR1 is PRHDT, CDR2 FYEKMQ (reference sequence). The CDR3 has 14 residues. CDR3 nucleotide sequence: TGTGCCAGCAGCTTACACAGAAAGATCTATGGCTACACCTTC. Amino acids: CASSLHRKIYGYTF.

Comment on this clonotype: One junction end does not reproduce the germline sequence, and a read error may be involved. This rearrangement joins TRBV14 to TRBJ2-1; D gene ambiguous. From germline, CDR1 is SGHDN and CDR2 FVKESK. The CDR3 sequence is 14 residues long. DNA of the CDR3: TGTGCCAGCAGCCAAGGATTCCCCTACCATGAGCAGTTCTTC. This gives the protein CASSQGFPYHEQFF.

There are many counts of this clonotype. This rearrangement joins TRBV19 to TRBJ1-5, with D possibly being TRBD1 (6 bases). Trimming took off 6 bases at V and 3 bases at J, with 12 bases between the two ends. The CDR3 has 14 residues. Germline CDR1 LNHDA, CDR2 SQIVND (reference sequence). CDR3 in amino acids: CASRGGIPNQPQHF. As DNA, the CDR3 is TGTGCCAGTAGAGGGGGTATTCCCAATCAGCCCCAGCATTTT.

This clonotype was counted ten times or more. CDR3 protein: CASSYPRVAGTTYNEQFF. The CDR3 coding sequence is TGTGCCAGCAGTTACCCTAGGGTAGCGGGAACGACCTACAATGAGCAGTTCTTC. The chain recombines TRBV6-5 with TRBJ2-1; 8 bases agree with TRBD2. CDR3 length equals 18 residues. V was clipped by 2 bases and J by 2 bases; unmatched bases: 11. CDR1 MNHEY and CDR2 SVGAGI come from the germline V gene.

For this clonotype: A read error is possible here, since a much larger clone lies one base away. The chain uses TRBV20-1 and TRBJ1-5; possibly TRBD1 for D (5 bases). This CDR3 comprises 14 residues. CDR1 and CDR2 (germline): DFQATT, SNEGSKA (reference sequence). The V and J ends lost 1 base and 0 bases respectively, with 7 bases between them. Here the CDR3 reads CSARGGPSNQPQHF. The CDR3 nucleotides read TGCAGTGCTAGAGGGGGCCCTAGCAATCAGCCCCAGCATTTT.

This clonotype has just a few counts. This chain links TRBV4-1 with TRBJ2-5; 14 bases line up with TRBD2. Germline assignment: CDR1 MGHRA and CDR2 YSYEKL. This CDR3 is 16 amino acids long. V lost 3 bases and J lost 4; bases outside the gene matches: 4. In DNA form, the CDR3 reads TGCGCCAGCAGCCAGTTGGGACTAGCGGGGGCAGAGACCCAGTACTTC. Protein sequence: CASSQLGLAGAETQYF.

This clonotype occurred a few times. The gene calls are TRBV19 and TRBJ2-1, with D uncertain. Germline V CDR1 and CDR2: LNHDA, SQIVND (reference sequence). The germline V and J ends were trimmed by 3 bases and 7 bases, with 7 bases remaining between them. The CDR3 consists of 12 residues. CDR3 nucleotide sequence: TGTGCCAGTAGTATCCACGGGAATGAGCAGTTCTTC. Encoded protein: CASSIHGNEQFF.

This clonotype was counted a few times. V gene TRBV28 combines with J gene TRBJ1-2, with 9 bases aligning to TRBD1. The germline V gene has CDR1 MDHEN and CDR2 SYDVKM. The CDR3 loop spans 14 amino acids. V shed 6 bases, J shed 7 bases, and the junction held 9 bases outside the gene matches. The CDR3 coding sequence is TGTGCCAGCAGCCACAGGGGGCGCATTGTTGGCTACACCTTC. Translating it yields CASSHRGRIVGYTF.

There are many counts of this clonotype. The gene calls are TRBV7-2 and TRBJ1-2, with D tentatively TRBD1 (5 bases). V dropped 6 bases and J dropped 2 bases, with 13 bases sitting between them. This CDR3 is built from 14 residues. Germline V gives CDR1 SGHTA, CDR2 FQGNSA. The CDR3 spells CASSYGTENYGYTF. In DNA form, the CDR3 reads TGTGCCAGCAGTTACGGGACTGAGAACTATGGCTACACCTTC.

This clonotype was seen repeatedly, ten times or more. This chain links TRBV27 with TRBJ2-1; D ambiguous. CDR3 size: 14 residues. The V end lost 7 bases, the J end lost 7 bases, and 17 bases lay between the germline ends. The germline V gene has CDR1 MNHEY and CDR2 SMNVEV (reference sequence). The CDR3 DNA is TGTGCCAGCACCCTACACGGATTCCATAATGAGCAGTTCTTC. Translating it yields CASTLHGFHNEQFF.

The chain uses TRBV7-6 and TRBJ1-2, with a possible D match to TRBD1 (6 bases). The ends were cut back, 4 bases at V and 4 bases at J, with 13 bases in the middle. Germline assignment: CDR1 SGHVS and CDR2 FNYEAQ. The CDR3 covers 14 residues. CDR3 DNA: TGTGCCAGCAGCTCCGTCCAGGGGACCTATGGCTACACCTTC. This translates into CASSSVQGTYGYTF.

The rearrangement uses TRBV5-1 and TRBJ1-3; TRBD1 matches at 10 bases. The CDR3 is 15 residues long. V was pared by 4 bases and J by 7 bases, with 8 bases of the junction left unmatched. Per the germline V gene, CDR1 is SGHRS and CDR2 is YFSETQ. CDR3 in DNA: TGCGCCAGCAGCACCCTCGGACAGGGGGGGAACACCATATATTTT. Translating it yields CASSTLGQGGNTIYF. The whole variable domain, filled in from reference TRBV5-1 and TRBJ1-3, reads KAGVTQTPRYLIKTRGQQVTLSCSPISGHRSVSWYQQTPGQGLQFLFEYFSETQRNKGNFPGRFSGRQFSNSRSEMNVSTLELGDSALYLCASSTLGQGGNTIYFGEGSWLTVV.

A few counts support this clonotype. The genes are TRBV19 and TRBJ1-2; a possible D gene is TRBD1 (6 bases). The CDR3 consists of 15 residues. Germline CDR1 is LNHDA and CDR2 is SQIVND (reference sequence). V lost 10 bases and J lost 8, with 26 bases in between. Here the CDR3 DNA reads TGTGCCACCTCCTTGGCGGACAGCACCCTTGGAGGCTACACCTTC. Translation gives CATSLADSTLGGYTF.

The sample holds many counts of this clonotype. The rearrangement uses TRBV30 and TRBJ1-1; no clear D. Per the germline V gene, CDR1 is GTSNPN and CDR2 is SVGIG (reference sequence). The CDR3 is 15 residues long. With 2 bases removed from V and 3 bases from J, the gap between germline ends came to 16 bases. The CDR3 nucleotides are TGTGCCTGGAGTCACTACTCTATGGAGGACACTGAAGCTTTCTTT. Translated: CAWSHYSMEDTEAFF.

This clonotype was counted only a few times. The CDR3 spells CASNVLPDSYNSPLHF. CDR3 in DNA: TGTGCCAGCAATGTCCTCCCTGACTCCTATAATTCACCCCTCCACTTT. V usage is TRBV6-1 and J usage is TRBJ1-6; D call uncertain. CDR3 length: 16 residues. Trimming left V 7 bases short and J 0 bases short, with 13 bases between. From germline, CDR1 is MNHNS and CDR2 SASEGT.